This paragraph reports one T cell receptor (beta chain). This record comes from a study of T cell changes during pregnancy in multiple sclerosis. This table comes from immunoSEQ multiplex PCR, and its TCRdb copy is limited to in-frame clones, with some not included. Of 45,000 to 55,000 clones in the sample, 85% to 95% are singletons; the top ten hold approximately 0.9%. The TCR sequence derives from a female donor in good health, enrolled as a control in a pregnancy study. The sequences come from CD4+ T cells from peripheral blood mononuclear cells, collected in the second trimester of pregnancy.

The CDR3 DNA sequence: TGTGCCAGCGGAAGGGGGCTAGCGGGAGCCCCTACGCAGTATTTT. Encoded protein: CASGRGLAGAPTQYF. V gene TRBV6-6 combines with J gene TRBJ2-3, with 10 positions matching TRBD2. Germline V CDR1 and CDR2: MNHNY, SVGAGI (reference sequence). This CDR3 has 15 amino acids. The J segment lost 8 bases and the V segment lost 8 bases, leaving 13 bases of the junction unmatched.